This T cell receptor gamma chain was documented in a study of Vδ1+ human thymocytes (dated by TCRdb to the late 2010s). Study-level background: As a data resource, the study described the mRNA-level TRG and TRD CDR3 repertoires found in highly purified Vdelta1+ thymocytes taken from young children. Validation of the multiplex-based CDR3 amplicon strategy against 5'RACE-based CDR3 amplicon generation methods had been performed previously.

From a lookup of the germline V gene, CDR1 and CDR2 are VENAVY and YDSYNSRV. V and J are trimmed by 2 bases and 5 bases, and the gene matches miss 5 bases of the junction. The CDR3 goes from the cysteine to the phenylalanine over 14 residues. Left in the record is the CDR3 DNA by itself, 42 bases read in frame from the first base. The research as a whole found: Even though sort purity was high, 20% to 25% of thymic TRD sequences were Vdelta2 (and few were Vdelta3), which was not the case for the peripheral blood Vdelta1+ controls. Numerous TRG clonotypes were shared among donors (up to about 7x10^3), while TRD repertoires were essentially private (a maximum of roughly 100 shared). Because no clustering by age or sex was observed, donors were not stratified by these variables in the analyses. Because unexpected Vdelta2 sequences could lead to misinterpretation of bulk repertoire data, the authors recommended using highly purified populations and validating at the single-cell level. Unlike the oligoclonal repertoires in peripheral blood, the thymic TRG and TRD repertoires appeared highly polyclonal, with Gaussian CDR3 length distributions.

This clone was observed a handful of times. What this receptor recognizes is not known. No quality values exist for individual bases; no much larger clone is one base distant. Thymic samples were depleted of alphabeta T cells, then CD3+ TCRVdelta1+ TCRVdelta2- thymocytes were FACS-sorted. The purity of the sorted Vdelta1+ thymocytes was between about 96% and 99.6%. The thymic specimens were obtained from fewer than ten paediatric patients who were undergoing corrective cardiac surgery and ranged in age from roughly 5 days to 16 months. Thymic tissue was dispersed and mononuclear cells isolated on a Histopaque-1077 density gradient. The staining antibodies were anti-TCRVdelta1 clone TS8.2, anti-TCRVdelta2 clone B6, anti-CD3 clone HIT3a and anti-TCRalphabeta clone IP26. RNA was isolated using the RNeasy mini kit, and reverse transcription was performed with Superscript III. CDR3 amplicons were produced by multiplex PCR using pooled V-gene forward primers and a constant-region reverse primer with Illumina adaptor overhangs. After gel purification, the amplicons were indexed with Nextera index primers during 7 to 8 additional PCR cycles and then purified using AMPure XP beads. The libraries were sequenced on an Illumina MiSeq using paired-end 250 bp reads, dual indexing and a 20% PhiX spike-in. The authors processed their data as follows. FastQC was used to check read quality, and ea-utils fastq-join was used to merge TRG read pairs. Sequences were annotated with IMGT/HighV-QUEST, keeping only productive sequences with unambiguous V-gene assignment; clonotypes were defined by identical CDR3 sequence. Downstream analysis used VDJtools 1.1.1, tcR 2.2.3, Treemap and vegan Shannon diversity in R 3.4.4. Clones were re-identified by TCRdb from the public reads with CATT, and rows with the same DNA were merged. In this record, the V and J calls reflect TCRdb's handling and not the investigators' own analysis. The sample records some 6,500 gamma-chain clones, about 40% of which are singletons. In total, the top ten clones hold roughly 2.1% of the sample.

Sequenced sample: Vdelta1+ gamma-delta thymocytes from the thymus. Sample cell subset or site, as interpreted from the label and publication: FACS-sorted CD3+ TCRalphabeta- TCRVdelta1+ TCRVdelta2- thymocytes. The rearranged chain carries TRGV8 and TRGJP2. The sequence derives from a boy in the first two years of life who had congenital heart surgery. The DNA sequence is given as TGTGCCACCTGGGATACAGGGAGTGATTGGATCAAGACGTTT. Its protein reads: CATWDTGSDWIKTF.